Listed below are T cell receptor beta chains from one sample, sequenced in a study of shared clonotypes between healthy human individuals. Repertoires were generated with immunoSEQ multiplex PCR, while TCRdb's copy carries only in-frame clones and drops some. Among millions of clones listed, 85% to 95% were seen once. Sequencing was done on a sample of naive CD4+ T cells sorted from blood. The receptors here all came from a man between 18 and 29 years old in good health. Each CDR3 is given with its conserved first and last residue.

cdr3_aa: CASSDNAAGPETQYF
v_call: TRBV6-1
j_call: TRBJ2-5

cdr3_aa: CAISEDQGQTYEQYF
v_call: TRBV10-3
j_call: TRBJ2-7

cdr3_aa: CASSALNTEAFF
v_call: TRBV28
j_call: TRBJ1-1

cdr3_aa: CASSNRGRGTEAFF
v_call: TRBV6-5
j_call: TRBJ1-1

cdr3_aa: CASSLTRGQETQYF
v_call: TRBV7-2
j_call: TRBJ2-5

cdr3_aa: CASSVQGSLEAFF
v_call: TRBV4-1
j_call: TRBJ1-1

cdr3_aa: CSVEDLGGPDTEAFF
v_call: TRBV29-1
j_call: TRBJ1-1

cdr3_aa: CASSLETGRGSPLHF
v_call: TRBV5-1
j_call: TRBJ1-6

cdr3_aa: CASRLDRAQGGQFF
v_call: TRBV6-5
j_call: TRBJ2-1

cdr3_aa: CASRAENNEQFF
v_call: TRBV2
j_call: TRBJ2-1

cdr3_aa: CATSRDSAASGGPPYQETQYF
v_call: TRBV15
j_call: TRBJ2-5

cdr3_aa: CAISESGAGRPEQYF
v_call: TRBV10-3
j_call: TRBJ2-7

cdr3_aa: CASSLGTDYGYTF
v_call: TRBV18
j_call: TRBJ1-2

cdr3_aa: CASSLAPRTGANVLTF
v_call: TRBV7-2
j_call: TRBJ2-6

cdr3_aa: CASRLVTGTSVSNEQFF
v_call: TRBV12-2
j_call: TRBJ2-1

cdr3_aa: CASRGPSISNYTF
v_call: TRBV6-1
j_call: TRBJ1-2

cdr3_aa: CASSEVPRGVGGYTF
v_call: TRBV6-1
j_call: TRBJ1-2

cdr3_aa: CASSPGTKKSSYEQYF
v_call: TRBV19
j_call: TRBJ2-7

cdr3_aa: CASSEEAGDFKNIQYF
v_call: TRBV6-1
j_call: TRBJ2-4

cdr3_aa: CASSSQVTSGSSYEQYF
v_call: TRBV7-2
j_call: TRBJ2-7

cdr3_aa: CASSERDPLGLPPGEQYF
v_call: TRBV6-1
j_call: TRBJ2-7

cdr3_aa: CASSAVGGLATDTQYF
v_call: TRBV9
j_call: TRBJ2-3

cdr3_aa: CASSIGGTIDTEAFF
v_call: TRBV19
j_call: TRBJ1-1

cdr3_aa: CASGFMINEQFF
v_call: TRBV11-2
j_call: TRBJ2-1

cdr3_aa: CASSGTGGEQYF
v_call: TRBV6-5
j_call: TRBJ2-7

cdr3_aa: CASSQNTGQGGETQYF
v_call: TRBV5-4
j_call: TRBJ2-5

cdr3_aa: CASSLRPQGLSTNEKLFF
v_call: TRBV5-1
j_call: TRBJ1-4

cdr3_aa: CASSLLKGDTEAFF
v_call: TRBV19
j_call: TRBJ1-1

cdr3_aa: CASSPLNQPQHF
v_call: TRBV6-5
j_call: TRBJ1-5

cdr3_aa: CASSLFSGGPDTQYF
v_call: TRBV5-6
j_call: TRBJ2-3

cdr3_aa: CAISDPLRGSPLHF
v_call: TRBV10-3
j_call: TRBJ1-6

cdr3_aa: CASSTRGLMETQYF
v_call: TRBV6-5
j_call: TRBJ2-5

cdr3_aa: CASSRQGPGNTIYF
v_call: TRBV27
j_call: TRBJ1-3

cdr3_aa: CATTILEESGGTDTQYF
v_call: TRBV15
j_call: TRBJ2-3

cdr3_aa: CASGAGRSPNQPQHF
v_call: TRBV2
j_call: TRBJ1-5

cdr3_aa: CASSQERGSGGSSYNSPLHF
v_call: TRBV14
j_call: TRBJ1-6

cdr3_aa: CASSDRQAIRTDTQYF
v_call: TRBV6-1
j_call: TRBJ2-3

cdr3_aa: CASSSGTGSYEQYF
v_call: TRBV7-9
j_call: TRBJ2-7

cdr3_aa: CASSPPGTEGEKLFF
v_call: TRBV18
j_call: TRBJ1-4

cdr3_aa: CAISGEGDEQFF
v_call: TRBV10-3
j_call: TRBJ2-1

cdr3_aa: CASSTLTGANEKLFF
v_call: TRBV27
j_call: TRBJ1-4

cdr3_aa: CASSSVRGGPNTGELFF
v_call: TRBV7-9
j_call: TRBJ2-2

cdr3_aa: CASSLWRSQGEQYF
v_call: TRBV11-2
j_call: TRBJ2-7

cdr3_aa: CASSQDAPWGYGNTIYF
v_call: TRBV4-1
j_call: TRBJ1-3

cdr3_aa: CASSDVTGGHQPQHF
v_call: TRBV6-1
j_call: TRBJ1-5

cdr3_aa: CASSFSDMNTEAFF
v_call: TRBV7-9
j_call: TRBJ1-1

cdr3_aa: CASSLAGSKETQYF
v_call: TRBV7-2
j_call: TRBJ2-5

cdr3_aa: CASSFGNTDTQYF
v_call: TRBV7-6
j_call: TRBJ2-3

cdr3_aa: CASSPDNSEQYF
v_call: TRBV18
j_call: TRBJ2-7

cdr3_aa: CAARGTGDYGYTF
v_call: TRBV10-3
j_call: TRBJ1-2

cdr3_aa: CASSQQGGENSPLHF
v_call: TRBV4-2
j_call: TRBJ1-6

cdr3_aa: CASSEMVAGSSYEQYF
v_call: TRBV2
j_call: TRBJ2-7

cdr3_aa: CASSPLLGSGNTIYF
v_call: TRBV7-8
j_call: TRBJ1-3

cdr3_aa: CASSTPGQGAGNEQFF
v_call: TRBV19
j_call: TRBJ2-1

cdr3_aa: CASSIGTGLTDTQYF
v_call: TRBV19
j_call: TRBJ2-3